The 10 T cell receptor beta chains presented below share a single source sample, sequenced in a study of blood T cell repertoires in COVID-19. Produced via immunoSEQ multiplex PCR; TCRdb's table is partial and in-frame only. The sample contains around 180,000 clones, more than 75% of which appear only once. Sequencing was done on a sample of peripheral blood. These receptors all stem from a person aged 70 to 85 with COVID-19, enrolled during active disease.

The chain combines TRBV13 with TRBJ2-5; TRBD2 is a possible D gene (5 bases). Per the germline V gene, CDR1 is PRHDT and CDR2 is FYEKMQ (reference sequence). CDR3 length: 12 residues. The V gene lost 5 bases and the J gene lost 5 bases, with 9 bases spanning the gap. The DNA for the CDR3 is TGTGCCAGCAGCCGACTATTGGAGACCCAGTACTTC. Translating it yields CASSRLLETQYF.

CDR3 residues: CASSSGDTGELFF. CDR3 in DNA: TGTGCCAGCAGCTCGGGGGACACCGGGGAGCTGTTTTTT. The rearrangement links TRBV28 to TRBJ2-2; possibly TRBD2 for D (6 bases). Trimming pared 6 bases from V and 3 bases from J, leaving 8 bases between. Germline values: CDR1 MDHEN, CDR2 SYDVKM. The CDR3 has 13 amino acids.

This clone was recorded a few times. The rearrangement links TRBV28 to TRBJ1-2; a weak D match, TRBD1 (5 bases). This CDR3 region has 14 residues. CDR1 MDHEN and CDR2 SYDVKM come from the germline V gene. V was clipped by 4 bases and J by 2 bases, with 11 bases between them. CDR3 nucleotides: TGTGCCAGCAGTTGGCTGACAGAGAACTATGGCTACACCTTC. Protein product: CASSWLTENYGYTF.

The chain uses TRBV7-2 and TRBJ1-1; a possible D gene is TRBD1 (5 bases). V was shortened by 0 bases and J by 5 bases, with 10 bases between the two germline ends. Germline V gene lookup returns CDR1 SGHTA and CDR2 FQGNSA. This CDR3 region has 14 residues. CDR3 in amino acids: CASSLAQGGTEAFF. CDR3 nucleotide sequence: TGTGCCAGCAGCTTAGCGCAGGGAGGAACTGAAGCTTTCTTT. Variable domain in full (rest from reference TRBV7-2 and TRBJ1-1): GAGVSQSPSNKVTEKGKDVELRCDPISGHTALYWYRQSLGQGLEFLIYFQGNSAPDKSGLPSDRFSAERTGGSVSTLTIQRTQQEDSAVYLCASSLAQGGTEAFFGQGTRLTVV.

This rearrangement joins TRBV18 to TRBJ1-3; 7 bases line up with TRBD1. The CDR3 contains 13 residues. The trim removed 3 bases at V and 4 bases at J, leaving 0 bases unmatched. Germline V lookup: CDR1 KGHSH, CDR2 LQKENI. CDR3 amino acids: CASSPGQGNTIYF. In DNA form, the CDR3 reads TGTGCCAGCTCACCGGGACAGGGAAACACCATATATTTT.

The V and J genes are TRBV6-5 and TRBJ2-4; TRBD2 might be the D (5 bases). Trimming pared 4 bases from V and 0 bases from J, leaving 13 bases between. This CDR3 is 16 amino acids long. Germline CDR1 and CDR2: MNHEY and SVGAGI. In nucleotides, the CDR3 is TGTGCCAGCAGTTTAGGTCGGGGTCTAGCCAAAAACATTCAGTACTTC. This translates into CASSLGRGLAKNIQYF.

The V gene is TRBV7-9, the J gene TRBJ1-1; D remains ambiguous. The CDR3 extends over 11 amino acids. The V and J ends lost 5 bases and 11 bases respectively, with 12 bases between them. The germline V gene encodes CDR1 SEHNR and CDR2 FQNEAQ (reference sequence). The CDR3 reads CASSLGDRAFF. CDR3 sequence (DNA): TGTGCCAGCAGCCTGGGAGACCGGGCTTTCTTT.

The chain combines TRBV3-1 (or the pseudogene TRBV3-2) with TRBJ1-5; TRBD1 might be the D (5 bases). Trimming pared 1 base from V and 1 base from J, leaving 8 bases between. CDR1 LGHDT and CDR2 YNNKEL come from the germline V gene (reference sequence). The CDR3 spans 15 residues. DNA for the CDR3: TGTGCCAGCAGCCAAGGGACACTCAGCAATCAGCCCCAGCATTTT. Protein: CASSQGTLSNQPQHF.

The chain couples TRBV29-1 to TRBJ1-3; D unclear. The CDR3 consists of 12 residues. Deletions cut 6 bases from V and 8 bases from J, with 14 bases between. Germline assignment: CDR1 SQVTM and CDR2 ANQGSEA. CDR3 in amino acids: CSVTFTGDTIYF. The CDR3 DNA reads as TGCAGCGTCACCTTCACGGGAGACACCATATATTTT.

The chain links TRBV3-1 (or the pseudogene TRBV3-2) to TRBJ2-7; a weak D match, TRBD2 (6 bases). This CDR3 contains 12 residues. V gave up 7 bases and J gave up 6 bases, with 13 bases separating them. Germline V gene data show CDR1 as LGHDT and CDR2 as YNNKEL (reference sequence). CDR3 in DNA: TGTGCCAGCAAGCGGAGGGATGGCGAGCAGTACTTC. Translated: CASKRRDGEQYF.